This is a list of T cell receptor beta chains from one sample in a study of blood T cells in healthy people across ages. TCRdb called the 5' RACE reads again in MiXCR, with one record for every CDR3 protein. The sample has approximately 900,000 distinct CDR3 sequences, around 46% seen once; the top ten hold 10% to 15%. The sample taken for sequencing was blood. The receptors were sampled from a man aged 25 to 40 in good health. CDR3s include the opening cysteine and the closing phenylalanine or tryptophan. D genes are given only for firm matches. Only some rows state a clone size, as once, few, many or a class for expanded clones.

clone size	V gene	J gene	D gene	CDR3 DNA	CDR3 protein
once	TRBV9	TRBJ2-3	TRBD1	TGTGCCAGCAGCCCAAGACAGGGGGCCGTAGATACGCAGTATTTT	CASSPRQGAVDTQYF
few	TRBV4-3	TRBJ2-7	.	TGCGCCAGCAGCCAGCAAATGTCGGGAACCTACGAGCAGTACTTC	CASSQQMSGTYEQYF
.	TRBV7-2	TRBJ2-3	TRBD2	TGTGCCAGCAGCGCCAATAGCGGGGGGGCGAATACGCAGTATTTT	CASSANSGGANTQYF
few	TRBV10-2	TRBJ1-5	.	TGCGCCAGCAGTGAGCCAGGGGCACAGCCCCAGCATTTT	CASSEPGAQPQHF
few	TRBV6-2/TRBV6-3	TRBJ1-1	.	TGTGCCAGCAGAGGGACGGACATGAACACTGAAGCTTTCTTT	CASRGTDMNTEAFF
.	TRBV20-1	TRBJ2-1	TRBD2	TGCAGTGCTAGGACTAGCGGGGGTTACAATGAGCAGTTCTTC	CSARTSGGYNEQFF
.	TRBV18	TRBJ1-1	.	TGTGCCAGCTCAACTATGAACACTGAAGCTTTCTTT	CASSTMNTEAFF
.	TRBV4-3	TRBJ2-3	.	TGCGCCAGCAGCCCTCTAGGCGATAGCACAGATACGCAGTATTTT	CASSPLGDSTDTQYF
.	TRBV29-1	TRBJ2-1	.	TGCAGCGTCCGACGGGGCCAGGAGCAGTTCTTC	CSVRRGQEQFF
.	TRBV12-3/TRBV12-4	TRBJ1-2	.	TGTGCCAGCAGCCCCGATTTGGGGGGCTACACCTTC	CASSPDLGGYTF
.	TRBV4-3	TRBJ2-5	.	TGCGACAGCAGGCAAGATACCGGGGGACAAGAGACCCAGTACTTC	CDSRQDTGGQETQYF
.	TRBV20-1	TRBJ2-5	.	TGCAGTGCGGATGAGCGGGCCCAAGAGACCCAGTACTTC	CSADERAQETQYF
.	TRBV29-1	TRBJ2-4	.	TGCAGCGTTGGCCACTTAGGGAACATTCAGTACTTC	CSVGHLGNIQYF
once	TRBV7-2	TRBJ2-6	TRBD1	TGTGCCAGCAGCTTCAACAGGGGTGGTGGGGCCAACGTCCTGACTTTC	CASSFNRGGGANVLTF
once	TRBV12-3/TRBV12-4	TRBJ1-1	TRBD1	TGTGCCAGCAGTATAGACAGGGGGAACACTGAAGCTTTCTTT	CASSIDRGNTEAFF
.	TRBV27	TRBJ2-3	.	TGTGCCAGCAGTTTCGCGGCAGGGATCCCCCCAGATACGCAGTATTTT	CASSFAAGIPPDTQYF
.	TRBV5-6	TRBJ2-7	.	TGTGCCAGCAGCGCCGGGGAGGTCGCCTACGAGCAGTACTTC	CASSAGEVAYEQYF
.	TRBV7-9	TRBJ2-5	TRBD2	TGTGCCGGGTATTCCGGGACTACATTCCAAGAGACCCAGTACTTC	CAGYSGTTFQETQYF
.	TRBV30	TRBJ2-7	.	TGTGCCTGGGGCAATCAGGGTTTCTACGAGCAGTACTTC	CAWGNQGFYEQYF
.	TRBV2	TRBJ2-7	.	TGTGCCAGCAGTGGAGCCACCGAGCAGTACTTC	CASSGATEQYF
.	TRBV28	TRBJ2-3	.	TGTGCCAGCAGTTCCAAGGATTATTCAGATACGCAGTATTTT	CASSSKDYSDTQYF
few	TRBV24-1	TRBJ2-1	TRBD2	TGTGCCACCAGTGAGACGGGGGGGCCCAATGAGCAGTTCTTC	CATSETGGPNEQFF
.	TRBV7-2	TRBJ1-6	.	TGTGCCAGCAGCCCCGGGGACGGGTACTCCTATAATTCACCCCTCCACTTT	CASSPGDGYSYNSPLHF
.	TRBV5-6	TRBJ2-5	.	TGTGCCAGCAGTCAACGGGACACCCAAGAGACCCAGTACTTC	CASSQRDTQETQYF
few	TRBV10-3	TRBJ2-7	.	TGTGCCATCAGTGTGTGGACCGGGAGCTCCTACGAGCAGTACTTC	CAISVWTGSSYEQYF
.	TRBV18	TRBJ2-5	.	TGTGCCAGCTCACTCGACGTCTTCCAAGAGACCCGGTACTTC	CASSLDVFQETRYF
.	TRBV20-1	TRBJ1-5	.	TGCAGTGCCGCCCCTAAGCAACGTTATCAGCCCCAGCATTTT	CSAAPKQRYQPQHF